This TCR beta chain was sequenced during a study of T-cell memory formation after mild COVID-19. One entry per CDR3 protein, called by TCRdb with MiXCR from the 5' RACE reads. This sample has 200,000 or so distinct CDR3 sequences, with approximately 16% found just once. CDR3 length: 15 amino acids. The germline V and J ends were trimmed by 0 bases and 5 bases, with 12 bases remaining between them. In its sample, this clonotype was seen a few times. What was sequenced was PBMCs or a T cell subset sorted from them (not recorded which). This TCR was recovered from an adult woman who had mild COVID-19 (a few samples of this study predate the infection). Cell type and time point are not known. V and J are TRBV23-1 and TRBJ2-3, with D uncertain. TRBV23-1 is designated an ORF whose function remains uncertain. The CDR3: CASSQSCTLGDTQYF. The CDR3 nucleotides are TGCGCCAGCAGTCAATCCTGTACCTTAGGAGATACGCAGTATTTT.